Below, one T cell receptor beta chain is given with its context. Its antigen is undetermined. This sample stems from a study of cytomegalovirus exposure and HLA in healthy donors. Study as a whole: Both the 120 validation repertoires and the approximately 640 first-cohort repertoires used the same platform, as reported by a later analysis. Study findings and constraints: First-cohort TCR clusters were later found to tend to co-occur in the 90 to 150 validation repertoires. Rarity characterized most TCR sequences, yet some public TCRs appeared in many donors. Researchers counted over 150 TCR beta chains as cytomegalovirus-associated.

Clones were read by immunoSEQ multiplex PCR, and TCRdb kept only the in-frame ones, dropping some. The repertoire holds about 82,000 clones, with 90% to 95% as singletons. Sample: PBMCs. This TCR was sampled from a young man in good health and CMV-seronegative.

This CDR3 reads CASRLGPGGHNEQFF. In DNA, the CDR3 is TGTGCCAGCAGACTGGGACCGGGGGGCCACAATGAGCAGTTCTTC. The chain joins TRBV6-6 to TRBJ2-1, with D perhaps TRBD2 (7 bases). The CDR3 extends over 15 amino acids. The V end was cut by 6 bases, the J end by 5 bases, with 17 bases between. The germline V gene has CDR1 MNHNY and CDR2 SVGAGI (reference sequence).